This TCR beta chain appears in the sequencing data of a study of blood T cell repertoires in COVID-19. Study summary: Collection of acute and convalescent COVID-19 samples took place in the United States, Italy and Spain. Nucleic acid was either cDNA or gDNA, and it came from T cells, B-cell-depleted T cells, or PBMCs.

The ends were cut back, 6 bases at V and 3 bases at J, with 14 bases in the middle. The CDR3 sequence is 14 residues long. In germline, CDR1 is MNHEY, CDR2 SMNVEV (reference sequence). As processed by the authors: Amplification of reference gene primers was used by the study to estimate nucleated cell counts. Sequenced by immunoSEQ multiplex PCR; TCRdb stores in-frame clones only, minus some. Clonal size and the V and J genes are those of that table, whereas D and trimming came from the DNA. The sample consists of some 74,000 clones, approximately 79% of them appearing once. This clone was counted once.

This receptor was obtained from a woman aged 50 to 60 with acute or convalescent COVID-19. Sequences were obtained from peripheral blood. The genes are TRBV27 and TRBJ1-2; TRBD1 might be the D (6 bases). In nucleotides, the CDR3 is TGTGCCAGCAGAAGGAACAGGGCTGACTATGGCTACACCTTC. This sequence encodes CASRRNRADYGYTF.